A selection of T cell receptor beta chains follows, all from one sample in a study of response to subunit inactivated influenza vaccine. TCRdb passed the RT-PCR reads through MiXCR, listing each CDR3 protein once. The table records 490,000 or so distinct CDR3 sequences, 6.5% to 8% of them present only once. Sequencing was performed on PBMCs from blood, taken around 25 months after vaccination. These receptors were collected from a man aged 45 to 70 who received an inactivated influenza vaccine. CDR3s leave out the opening cysteine and the closing phenylalanine or tryptophan. The size of a clone is reported for some rows only, either as once, few or many, or as a class for expanded clones.

v_gene: TRBV15
abundance: few
len: 13
j_gene: TRBJ1-1
CDR3aa: ATSRRGFGGTEAF

v_gene: TRBV20-1
abundance: few
len: 10
j_gene: TRBJ2-7
CDR3aa: SASLAGYEQY

v_gene: TRBV5-1
abundance: many
len: 15
j_gene: TRBJ2-3
CDR3aa: ASSEQPGQGAQDTQY

v_gene: TRBV5-1
abundance: -
len: 14
j_gene: TRBJ2-3
CDR3aa: ASSLGGTGVTDTQY

v_gene: TRBV14
abundance: -
len: 10
j_gene: TRBJ1-3
CDR3aa: ASSPSGNTIY

v_gene: TRBV7-8
abundance: few
len: 13
j_gene: TRBJ2-1
CDR3aa: ASRGSGGVRNEQF

v_gene: TRBV15
abundance: -
len: 11
j_gene: TRBJ1-2
CDR3aa: ATSRPQGSGYT

v_gene: TRBV11-2
abundance: few
len: 13
j_gene: TRBJ1-1
CDR3aa: ASSWGMGANTEAF

v_gene: TRBV5-1
abundance: -
len: 11
j_gene: TRBJ2-3
CDR3aa: ASTRDNTDTQY

v_gene: TRBV5-6
abundance: many
len: 11
j_gene: TRBJ2-1
CDR3aa: ASSLVADNEQF

v_gene: TRBV16
abundance: few
len: 15
j_gene: TRBJ1-5
CDR3aa: ASSQSQWGPSNQPQH

v_gene: TRBV20-1
abundance: many
len: 12
j_gene: TRBJ2-1
CDR3aa: SAQGSGEYNEQF

v_gene: TRBV12-3/TRBV12-4
abundance: many
len: 13
j_gene: TRBJ2-1
CDR3aa: ASSPLTSSGNEQF

v_gene: TRBV9
abundance: -
len: 12
j_gene: TRBJ1-1
CDR3aa: ASSVGGANTEAF

v_gene: TRBV12-3/TRBV12-4
abundance: -
len: 11
j_gene: TRBJ2-2
CDR3aa: ASRRTGVGELF

v_gene: TRBV5-1
abundance: -
len: 14
j_gene: TRBJ2-7
CDR3aa: ASSLEPGLASYEQY

v_gene: TRBV20-1
abundance: many
len: 12
j_gene: TRBJ1-5
CDR3aa: SARALQGRQPQH

v_gene: TRBV7-2
abundance: -
len: 13
j_gene: TRBJ1-6
CDR3aa: ASSPADRGRIPLH

v_gene: TRBV12-3/TRBV12-4
abundance: few
len: 14
j_gene: TRBJ2-7
CDR3aa: ASSRLRQPTPYEQY

v_gene: TRBV29-1
abundance: many
len: 14
j_gene: TRBJ2-1
CDR3aa: SALTNRGASYNEQF

v_gene: TRBV10-2
abundance: -
len: 14
j_gene: TRBJ2-7
CDR3aa: ASTSTGQGNRYEQY

v_gene: TRBV20-1
abundance: many
len: 9
j_gene: TRBJ1-2
CDR3aa: SAGGGYGYT

v_gene: TRBV20-1
abundance: many
len: 15
j_gene: TRBJ2-1
CDR3aa: SARDSFDPNHLNEQF

v_gene: TRBV7-2
abundance: few
len: 14
j_gene: TRBJ2-7
CDR3aa: ASSPKSSGALYEQY

v_gene: TRBV29-1
abundance: many
len: 14
j_gene: TRBJ2-1
CDR3aa: SVDDRDLRFDNEQF

v_gene: TRBV5-5
abundance: -
len: 14
j_gene: TRBJ1-1
CDR3aa: ASSFRDREVDTEAF

v_gene: TRBV5-6
abundance: -
len: 15
j_gene: TRBJ2-3
CDR3aa: ASSYSGLAGGIDTQY

v_gene: TRBV28
abundance: few
len: 13
j_gene: TRBJ2-1
CDR3aa: ASSQGQGASHEQF

v_gene: TRBV27
abundance: -
len: 12
j_gene: TRBJ2-7
CDR3aa: ASRGGGTHYEQY

v_gene: TRBV20-1
abundance: many
len: 11
j_gene: TRBJ2-3
CDR3aa: SASREVTDTQY

v_gene: TRBV4-3
abundance: -
len: 13
j_gene: TRBJ2-3
CDR3aa: ASSQDWTRSDTQY

v_gene: TRBV5-1
abundance: many
len: 13
j_gene: TRBJ1-6
CDR3aa: ASSPKGQGGSPLH

v_gene: TRBV6-2/TRBV6-3
abundance: many
len: 15
j_gene: TRBJ2-5
CDR3aa: ASSYSQRVAREETQY

v_gene: TRBV7-2
abundance: few
len: 15
j_gene: TRBJ2-3
CDR3aa: ASSLGVAGGPTDTQY

v_gene: TRBV30
abundance: -
len: 14
j_gene: TRBJ2-1
CDR3aa: AWSADSGERVNEQF